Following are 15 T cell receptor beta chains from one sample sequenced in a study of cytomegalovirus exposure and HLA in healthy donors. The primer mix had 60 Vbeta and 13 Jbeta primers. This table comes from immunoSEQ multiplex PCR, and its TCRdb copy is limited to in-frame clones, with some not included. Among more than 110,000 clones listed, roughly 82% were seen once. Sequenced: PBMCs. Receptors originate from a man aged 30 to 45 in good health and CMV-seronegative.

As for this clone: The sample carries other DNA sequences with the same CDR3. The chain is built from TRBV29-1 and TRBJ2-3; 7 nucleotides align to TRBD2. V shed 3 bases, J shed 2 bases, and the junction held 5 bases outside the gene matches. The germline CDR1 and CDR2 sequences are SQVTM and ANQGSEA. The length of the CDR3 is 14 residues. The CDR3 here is CSVDGGRYTDTQYF. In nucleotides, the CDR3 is TGCAGCGTTGATGGCGGGAGATACACAGATACGCAGTATTTT.

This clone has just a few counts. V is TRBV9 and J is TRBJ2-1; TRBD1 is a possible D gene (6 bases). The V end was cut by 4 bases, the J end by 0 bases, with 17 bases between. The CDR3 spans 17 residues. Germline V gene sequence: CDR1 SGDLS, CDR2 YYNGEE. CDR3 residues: CASSRTWGPSSYNEQFF. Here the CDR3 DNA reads TGTGCCAGCAGCCGTACGTGGGGGCCTAGCTCCTACAATGAGCAGTTCTTC.

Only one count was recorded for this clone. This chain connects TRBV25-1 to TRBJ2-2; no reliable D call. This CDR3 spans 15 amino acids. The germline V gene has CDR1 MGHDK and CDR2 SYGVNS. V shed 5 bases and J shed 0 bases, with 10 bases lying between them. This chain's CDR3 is CASSSLQTNTGELFF. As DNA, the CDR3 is TGTGCCAGCAGTTCTTTGCAGACGAACACCGGGGAGCTGTTTTTT.

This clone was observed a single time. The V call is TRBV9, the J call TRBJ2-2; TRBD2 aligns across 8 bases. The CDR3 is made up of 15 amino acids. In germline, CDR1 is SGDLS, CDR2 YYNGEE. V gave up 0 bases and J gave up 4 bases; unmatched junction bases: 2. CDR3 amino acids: CASSVDRGGTGELFF. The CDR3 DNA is TGTGCCAGCAGCGTAGATCGGGGGGGCACCGGGGAGCTGTTTTTT.

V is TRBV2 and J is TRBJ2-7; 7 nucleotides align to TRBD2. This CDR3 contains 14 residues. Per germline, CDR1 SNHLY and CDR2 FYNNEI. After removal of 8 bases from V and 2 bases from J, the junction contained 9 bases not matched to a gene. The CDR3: CASRDSSGAYEQYF. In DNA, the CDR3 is TGTGCCAGCCGGGACTCTAGCGGTGCCTACGAGCAGTACTTC.

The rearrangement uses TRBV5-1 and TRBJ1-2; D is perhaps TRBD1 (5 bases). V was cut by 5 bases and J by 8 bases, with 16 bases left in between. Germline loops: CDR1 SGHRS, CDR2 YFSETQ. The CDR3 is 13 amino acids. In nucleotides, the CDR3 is TGCGCCAGCAGTCGGACGGGGGAGGGAGGCTACACCTTC. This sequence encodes CASSRTGEGGYTF. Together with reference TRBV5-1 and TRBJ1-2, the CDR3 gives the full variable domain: KAGVTQTPRYLIKTRGQQVTLSCSPISGHRSVSWYQQTPGQGLQFLFEYFSETQRNKGNFPGRFSGRQFSNSRSEMNVSTLELGDSALYLCASSRTGEGGYTFGSGTRLTVV.

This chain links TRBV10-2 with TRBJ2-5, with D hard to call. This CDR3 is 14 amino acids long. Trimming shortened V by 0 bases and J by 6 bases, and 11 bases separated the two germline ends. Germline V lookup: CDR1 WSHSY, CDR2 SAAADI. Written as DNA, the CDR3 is TGCGCCAGCAGTGAGTCGACTCACATACAGACCCAGTACTTC. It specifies CASSESTHIQTQYF.

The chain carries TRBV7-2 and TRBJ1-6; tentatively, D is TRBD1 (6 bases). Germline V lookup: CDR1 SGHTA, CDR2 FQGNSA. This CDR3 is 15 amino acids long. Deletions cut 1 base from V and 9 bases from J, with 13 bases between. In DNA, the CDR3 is TGTGCCAGCAGCTTAGAACAGGGTGGTATTTCACCCCTCCACTTT. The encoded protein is CASSLEQGGISPLHF.

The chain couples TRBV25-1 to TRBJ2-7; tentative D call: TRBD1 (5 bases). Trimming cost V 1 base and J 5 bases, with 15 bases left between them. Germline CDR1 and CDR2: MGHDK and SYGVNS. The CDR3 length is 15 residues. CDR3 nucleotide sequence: TGTGCCAGCAGTGAATTGTCCAGGGTGACCCACGAGCAGTACTTC. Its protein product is CASSELSRVTHEQYF.

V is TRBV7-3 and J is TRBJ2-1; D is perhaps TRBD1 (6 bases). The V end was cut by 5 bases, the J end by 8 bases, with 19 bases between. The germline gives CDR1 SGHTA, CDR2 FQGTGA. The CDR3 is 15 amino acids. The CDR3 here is CASSPRYTGSDEQFF. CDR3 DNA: TGTGCCAGCAGCCCTCGGTATACAGGGTCGGATGAGCAGTTCTTC.

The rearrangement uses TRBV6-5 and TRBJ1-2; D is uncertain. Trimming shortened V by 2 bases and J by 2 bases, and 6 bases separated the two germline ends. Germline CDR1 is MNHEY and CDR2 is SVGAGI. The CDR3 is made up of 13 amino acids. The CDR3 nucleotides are TGTGCCAGCAGTTACACAGTGAACTATGGCTACACCTTC. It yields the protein CASSYTVNYGYTF.

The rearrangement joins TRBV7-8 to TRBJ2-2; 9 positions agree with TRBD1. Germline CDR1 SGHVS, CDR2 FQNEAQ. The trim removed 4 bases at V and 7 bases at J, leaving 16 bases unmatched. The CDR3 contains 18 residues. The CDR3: CASSSLSRGQGIGGELFF. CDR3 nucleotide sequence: TGTGCCAGCAGCTCATTATCCCGGGGACAGGGCATTGGCGGGGAGCTGTTTTTT.

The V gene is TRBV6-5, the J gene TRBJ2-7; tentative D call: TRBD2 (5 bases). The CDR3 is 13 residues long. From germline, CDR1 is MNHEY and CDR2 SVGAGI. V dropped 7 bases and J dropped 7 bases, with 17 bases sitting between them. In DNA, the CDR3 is TGTGCCAGCATGGAGGAGGAATCTGAAGAGCAGTACTTC. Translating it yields CASMEEESEEQYF.

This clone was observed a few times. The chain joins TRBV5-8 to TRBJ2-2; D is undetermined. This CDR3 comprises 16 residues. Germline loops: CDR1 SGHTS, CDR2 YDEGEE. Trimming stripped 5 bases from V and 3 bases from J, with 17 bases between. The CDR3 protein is CASRPLASLDTGELFF. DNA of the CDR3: TGTGCCAGCAGGCCCCTGGCCTCCCTAGACACCGGGGAGCTGTTTTTT. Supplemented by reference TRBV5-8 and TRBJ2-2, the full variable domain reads EAGVTQSPTHLIKTRGQQATLRCSPISGHTSVYWYQQALGLGLQFLLWYDEGEERNRGNFPPRFSGRQFPNYSSELNVNALELEDSALYLCASRPLASLDTGELFFGEGSRLTVL.

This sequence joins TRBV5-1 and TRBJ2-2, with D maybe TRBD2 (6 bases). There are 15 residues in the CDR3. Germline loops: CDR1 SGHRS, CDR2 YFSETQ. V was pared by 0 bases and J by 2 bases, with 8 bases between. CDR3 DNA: TGCGCCAGCAGCTTGGGCGGGGCCAACACCGGGGAGCTGTTTTTT. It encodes CASSLGGANTGELFF.